The 21 T cell receptor beta chains below were found in one sample sequenced in a study of control samples from healthy donors and cancer patients. Data came from immunoSEQ multiplex PCR; TCRdb stores just in-frame clones and leaves some out. Of 100,000 to 150,000 clones in the sample, around 87% were seen once. The sequencing input was blood. Source of these receptors: a man aged 55 to 70 in good health.

Note on this clone: This same CDR3 is encoded by further DNA sequences in the sample. This sequence joins TRBV18 and TRBJ2-1; D is perhaps TRBD2 (6 bases). The germline V and J ends were trimmed by 3 bases and 5 bases, with 11 bases remaining between them. Germline V gene data show CDR1 as KGHSH and CDR2 as LQKENI. This CDR3 has 14 amino acids. The CDR3 region has the DNA TGTGCCAGCTCACCTCAAGGGAGGAACAATGAGCAGTTCTTC. Protein sequence: CASSPQGRNNEQFF.

The chain carries TRBV2 and TRBJ1-1; D may be TRBD1 (5 bases). CDR1 is SNHLY and CDR2 is FYNNEI in the germline V gene. This CDR3 contains 15 residues. V was trimmed by 1 base and J by 1 base, leaving 10 bases between them. CDR3 in amino acids: CASSEDGGENTEAFF. CDR3 DNA sequence: TGTGCCAGCAGTGAAGACGGGGGGGAGAACACTGAAGCTTTCTTT.

The sample holds one count of this clone. This chain joins TRBV12-3 or TRBV12-4 and TRBJ1-2; no firm D call. V dropped 5 bases and J dropped 5 bases, with 9 bases sitting between them. This CDR3 has 12 amino acids. The CDR3, as DNA: TGTGCCAGCAGTGCCGGGGAGTATGGCTACACCTTC. It codes for CASSAGEYGYTF.

The chain combines TRBV19 with TRBJ2-1; 12 positions agree with TRBD2. Germline lookup yields CDR1 LNHDA and CDR2 SQIVND (reference sequence). This CDR3 has 15 residues. With V trimmed by 4 bases and J by 10 bases, 8 bases remained unmatched. The CDR3 protein is CASSRLKLAGGEQFF. CDR3 nucleotide sequence: TGTGCCAGTAGTAGACTAAAACTAGCGGGGGGAGAGCAGTTCTTC. The whole variable domain, filled in from reference TRBV19 and TRBJ2-1, reads DGGITQSPKYLFRKEGQNVTLSCEQNLNHDAMYWYRQDPGQGLRLIYYSQIVNDFQKGDIAEGYSVSREKKESFPLTVTSAQKNPTAFYLCASSRLKLAGGEQFFGPGTRLTVL.

The genes are TRBV3-1 (or the pseudogene TRBV3-2) and TRBJ2-3, with unresolved D. Germline V CDR1 and CDR2: LGHDT, YNNKEL (reference sequence). This CDR3 has 14 residues. V was clipped by 0 bases and J by 7 bases, with 11 bases between them. CDR3: CASSQDLATYTQYF. For the CDR3, the DNA is TGTGCCAGCAGCCAAGACTTGGCTACTTATACGCAGTATTTT.

V gene TRBV27 combines with J gene TRBJ1-2; D remains unclear. This CDR3 is built from 13 residues. V was trimmed by 6 bases and J by 7 bases, leaving 15 bases between them. The germline V gene has CDR1 MNHEY and CDR2 SMNVEV (reference sequence). The CDR3 region is CASRGWSQAGYTF. The CDR3 DNA is TGTGCCAGCAGGGGCTGGTCGCAAGCTGGCTACACCTTC.

This clone was observed once. Mismatch with germline at one junction end may stem from a read error. This rearrangement joins TRBV11-2 to TRBJ2-7; 8 bases are a match to TRBD1. Germline loops: CDR1 SGHAT, CDR2 FQNNGV. The CDR3 runs to 13 residues. CDR3 nucleotide sequence: TGTGCCAGCAGCATAGACAGGGGATTCGAGCAGTACTTC. This codes for CASSIDRGFEQYF.

The rearrangement links TRBV12-3 or TRBV12-4 to TRBJ2-3, with a weak D call TRBD2 (5 bases). The CDR3 extends over 12 amino acids. V was pared by 6 bases and J by 6 bases, with 10 bases between. The CDR3 nucleotides are TGTGCCAGCAGAACGAGCGGCGATACGCAGTATTTT. Translating it yields CASRTSGDTQYF.

The gene calls are TRBV27 and TRBJ1-2; 9 nucleotides match TRBD1. The CDR3 runs 14 residues. Germline loops: CDR1 MNHEY, CDR2 SMNVEV (reference sequence). The V and J ends lost 6 bases and 4 bases, in that order; junction bases with no gene match: 6. CDR3 bases: TGTGCCAGCAGAGACAGGGGGATCGGCTATGGCTACACCTTC. Encoded protein: CASRDRGIGYGYTF.

CDR3 nucleotide sequence: TGTGCCAGTAGAGGAGGAGGGGGCTCCCAAGAAAAACTGTTTTTT. Encoded protein: CASRGGGGSQEKLFF. This rearrangement joins TRBV19 to TRBJ1-4; 7 bases are shared with TRBD1. Trimming cost V 6 bases and J 8 bases; bases outside gene matches: 12. The CDR3 is made up of 15 amino acids. CDR1 is LNHDA and CDR2 is SQIVND in the germline V gene (reference sequence).

This clone was recorded once. The chain has TRBV5-5 and TRBJ1-6; D is unresolved. This CDR3 spans 15 amino acids. CDR1 and CDR2 from the germline V gene are SGHKS and YYEKEE (reference sequence). Trimming removed 2 bases from V and 6 bases from J, with 12 bases in between. This CDR3 is CASSFLVGINSPLHF. CDR3 DNA sequence: TGTGCCAGCAGCTTCCTCGTCGGGATTAATTCACCCCTCCACTTT.

The CDR3 reads CAISERQEQPQHF. Here the CDR3 DNA reads TGTGCCATCAGTGAAAGGCAGGAGCAGCCCCAGCATTTT. The chain links TRBV10-3 to TRBJ1-5; D unclear. This CDR3 has 13 residues. Between the trimmed V and J ends, which lost 3 bases and 7 bases, there was a span of 10 bases. Germline-derived CDR1 and CDR2 are ENHRY and SYGVKD.

This clone came up once. The V and J genes are TRBV19 and TRBJ1-1, with a tentative D call TRBD1 (5 bases). The V end lost 5 bases, the J end lost 5 bases, and 12 bases lay between the germline ends. Germline V lookup: CDR1 LNHDA, CDR2 SQIVND (reference sequence). This CDR3 region has 13 residues. The CDR3 protein is CASSPGTVTEAFF. In nucleotides, the CDR3 is TGTGCCAGTAGTCCAGGGACCGTTACTGAAGCTTTCTTT.

The CDR3, as DNA: TGTGCCAGTCAGCAGGGGGCGCGCACCGGGGAGCTGTTTTTT. Its protein is CASQQGARTGELFF. The chain is built from TRBV25-1 and TRBJ2-2; 8 bases agree with TRBD1. The germline CDR1 and CDR2 sequences are MGHDK and SYGVNS. V dropped 9 bases and J dropped 4; count of bases not matched to a gene: 7. This CDR3 is built from 14 residues.

This chain links TRBV9 with TRBJ2-2; perhaps TRBD2 as D (5 bases). Germline CDR1 is SGDLS and CDR2 is YYNGEE. Trimming removed 0 bases from V and 4 bases from J, with 13 bases in between. The CDR3 extends over 16 amino acids. Here the CDR3 DNA reads TGTGCCAGCAGCGTAGGGGGTAGCGCGGTCACCGGGGAGCTGTTTTTT. This encodes CASSVGGSAVTGELFF.

The chain recombines TRBV7-2 with TRBJ2-2; 9 bases match TRBD1. Per the germline V gene, CDR1 is SGHTA and CDR2 is FQGNSA. J was trimmed by 3 bases and V by 3 bases; bases with no gene match: 2. The CDR3 runs to 15 residues. The CDR3 is CASSLTGGHTGELFF. Written as DNA, the CDR3 is TGTGCCAGCAGCTTGACAGGGGGGCACACCGGGGAGCTGTTTTTT. The full variable domain, completed using reference TRBV7-2 and TRBJ2-2, is GAGVSQSPSNKVTEKGKDVELRCDPISGHTALYWYRQSLGQGLEFLIYFQGNSAPDKSGLPSDRFSAERTGGSVSTLTIQRTQQEDSAVYLCASSLTGGHTGELFFGEGSRLTVL.

This CDR3 is CAGRTGNQPQHF. CDR3 in DNA: TGTGCCGGACGAACAGGAAATCAGCCCCAGCATTTT. This chain links TRBV7-9 with TRBJ1-5; perhaps TRBD1 as D (5 bases). This CDR3 has 12 residues. Trimming pared 11 bases from V and 4 bases from J, leaving 12 bases between. CDR1 and CDR2 from the germline V gene are SEHNR and FQNEAQ (reference sequence).

CDR3: CATGQAGRYEQYF. DNA of the CDR3: TGTGCCACCGGTCAGGCAGGGCGGTACGAGCAGTACTTC. V is TRBV10-3 and J is TRBJ2-7; D may be TRBD1 (5 bases). This CDR3 comprises 13 residues. Germline lookup yields CDR1 ENHRY and CDR2 SYGVKD. V was pared by 10 bases and J by 4 bases, with 17 bases between.

V usage is TRBV19 and J usage is TRBJ1-5; D gene unclear. The CDR3 contains 16 residues. Between the trimmed V and J ends, which lost 3 bases and 1 base, there was a span of 13 bases. The germline V gene encodes CDR1 LNHDA and CDR2 SQIVND (reference sequence). The DNA for the CDR3 is TGTGCCAGTAGTATCCCCTTCGGAGGGAGCAATCAGCCCCAGCATTTT. Translated: CASSIPFGGSNQPQHF.

The chain joins TRBV12-3 or TRBV12-4 to TRBJ1-2; D not resolved. CDR3 length: 11 amino acids. V lost 10 bases and J 4 bases, leaving 10 bases between the germline ends. The CDR3 DNA reads as TGTGCCACAGAGAGGGCCTATGGCTACACCTTC. It specifies CATERAYGYTF.

The chain has TRBV11-3 and TRBJ1-5, with D perhaps matching TRBD1 (5 bases). CDR3 length equals 15 residues. With 1 base removed from V and 0 bases from J, the gap between germline ends came to 7 bases. CDR1 SGHNT and CDR2 YENEEA come from the germline V gene. CDR3: CASSLGTFSNQPQHF. In DNA, the CDR3 is TGTGCCAGCAGCTTAGGGACATTTAGCAATCAGCCCCAGCATTTT.